This T cell receptor beta chain stems from a study of T-cell memory formation after mild COVID-19. Study-wide findings and caveats: Contracting clones from day 15 to 85 showed balanced CD4/CD8; later expanders favored CD4+.

TCRdb fed the 5' RACE reads into MiXCR, producing one record per CDR3 protein. In the table there are approximately 60,000 distinct CDR3 sequences, roughly 9.5% of which are singletons. Comments on this clonotype: Its antigen remains unknown.

The CDR3 spans 13 residues. Trimming removed 1 base at V and 2 bases at J, with 4 bases between. Germline lookup yields CDR1 MDHEN and CDR2 SYDVKM. The sample consisted of PBMCs or a T cell subset sorted from them (not recorded which). V and J are TRBV28 and TRBJ2-3; D is uncertain. The source is a young man who had mild COVID-19 (a few samples of this study predate the infection). Cell type and time point are not known. The CDR3 here is CASSLYATDTQYF. CDR3 nucleotide sequence: TGTGCCAGCAGTTTATACGCCACAGATACGCAGTATTTT.